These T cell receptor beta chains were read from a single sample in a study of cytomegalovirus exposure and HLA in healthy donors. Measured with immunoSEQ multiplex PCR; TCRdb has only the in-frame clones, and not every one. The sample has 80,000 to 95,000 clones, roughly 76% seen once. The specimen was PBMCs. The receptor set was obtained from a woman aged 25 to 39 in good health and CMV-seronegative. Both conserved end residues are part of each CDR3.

CASSLNPDRVKFTEAFF	TRBJ1-1	TRBV7-3
CASSFRQVQETQYF	TRBJ2-5	TRBV28
CASREAGGLGELFF	TRBJ2-2	TRBV6-5
CASSPTGGGGTEAFF	TRBJ1-1	TRBV5-1
CASNPTGYNSPLHF	TRBJ1-6	TRBV25-1
CASSESNRVGGMYSEAFF	TRBJ1-1	TRBV7-9
CASSTRQGMGYTF	TRBJ1-2	TRBV19
CASTERITDTQYF	TRBJ2-3	TRBV5-4
CASSLETGFVYEQYF	TRBJ2-7	TRBV5-1
CSVGGETQYF	TRBJ2-5	TRBV29-1
CASSLNSGRSNEQFF	TRBJ2-1	TRBV7-3
CASSLQGAYGELFF	TRBJ2-2	TRBV28
CASSVELASTGELFF	TRBJ2-2	TRBV9
CASSRTGEAFF	TRBJ1-1	TRBV5-1
CASRYRENDGYTF	TRBJ1-2	TRBV6-1
CASGSGVLETQYF	TRBJ2-5	TRBV12-5
CASSLFGTGQETQYF	TRBJ2-5	TRBV5-1
CASSPGAIRSGRYNEQFF	TRBJ2-1	TRBV18
CASSLDRVPQKTQYF	TRBJ2-5	TRBV7-9
CSSSLGQGVFF	TRBJ1-1	TRBV7-9
CASSKMSDTQYF	TRBJ2-3	TRBV19
CASSLTGPGGGETQYF	TRBJ2-5	TRBV7-3
CASSVLTGSYEQYF	TRBJ2-7	TRBV7-8
CASSLGSSDGMETQYF	TRBJ2-5	TRBV7-2
CASSLRPGQGNTEAFF	TRBJ1-1	TRBV5-1
CASSPGGGYEQYF	TRBJ2-7	TRBV5-6
CASKRTGGPGELFF	TRBJ2-2	TRBV7-8
CASSKWAASTDTQYF	TRBJ2-3	TRBV21-1
CAWSFQGDFSQPQHF	TRBJ1-5	TRBV30
CAISESTSGNTGELFF	TRBJ2-2	TRBV10-3
CASIRASGPYNEQFF	TRBJ2-1	TRBV19
CAYQGAIRWTGELFF	TRBJ2-2	TRBV30
CASSISGNTEAFF	TRBJ1-1	TRBV19
CASSLGGLGAEQYF	TRBJ2-7	TRBV7-3
CATSRDLGREAYEQYF	TRBJ2-7	TRBV15
CASSEWLVNTEAFF	TRBJ1-1	TRBV10-2
CASSPGTGGGEQYF	NA	TRBV27
CASSAGGGGRSQETQYF	TRBJ2-5	TRBV9
CASSLGQGANIQYF	TRBJ2-4	TRBV28
CAWRTPGRDSGNTIYF	TRBJ1-3	TRBV30
CASSNRDSGNTIYF	TRBJ1-3	TRBV9
CASSHSGGTGELFF	TRBJ2-2	TRBV4-1
CASSFAPEGGAGYTF	TRBJ1-2	TRBV27
CASSLGGTGTGELFF	TRBJ2-2	TRBV27
CASSFLGGGTAGNEQFF	TRBJ2-1	TRBV27
CASSLYRENGYTF	TRBJ1-2	TRBV5-1
CASRLAHEGLAGGDTQYF	TRBJ2-3	TRBV12-2
CASTQGGPEQYF	TRBJ2-7	TRBV2
CASHRVGTEAFF	TRBJ1-1	TRBV2
CAITAAGSSYNEQFF	TRBJ2-1	TRBV10-3